This T cell receptor beta chain stems from a study of blood T cell repertoires in COVID-19. The CDR3 has 15 amino acids. The V segment lost 4 bases and the J segment 3 bases; nucleotides outside the gene matches: 2. Germline V gene data show CDR1 as SQVTM and CDR2 as ANQGSEA. Data came from immunoSEQ multiplex PCR; TCRdb stores just in-frame clones and leaves some out. The table includes tens of thousands of clones, roughly 89% detected once. The sequenced sample consisted of peripheral blood. The TCR originated in a woman at least 80 years old with active COVID-19. The gene calls are TRBV29-1 and TRBJ2-2; TRBD2 aligns across 13 bases. Written as DNA, the CDR3 is TGCAGCGTTGGCACTAGCGGGAGGGACACCGGGGAGCTGTTTTTT. This encodes CSVGTSGRDTGELFF.